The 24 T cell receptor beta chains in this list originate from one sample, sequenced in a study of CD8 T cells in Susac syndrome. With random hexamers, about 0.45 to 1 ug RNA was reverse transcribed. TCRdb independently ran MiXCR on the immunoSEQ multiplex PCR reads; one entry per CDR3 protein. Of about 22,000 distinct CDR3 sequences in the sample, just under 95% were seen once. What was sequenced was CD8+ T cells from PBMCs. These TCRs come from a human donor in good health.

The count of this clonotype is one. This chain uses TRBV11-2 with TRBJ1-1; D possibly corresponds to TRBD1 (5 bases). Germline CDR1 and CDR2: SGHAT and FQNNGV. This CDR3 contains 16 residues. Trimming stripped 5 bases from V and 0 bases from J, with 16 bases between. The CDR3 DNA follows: TGTGCCAGCAGCCCTCCCTGGGGGGAGTTGAACACTGAAGCTTTCTTT. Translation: CASSPPWGELNTEAFF.

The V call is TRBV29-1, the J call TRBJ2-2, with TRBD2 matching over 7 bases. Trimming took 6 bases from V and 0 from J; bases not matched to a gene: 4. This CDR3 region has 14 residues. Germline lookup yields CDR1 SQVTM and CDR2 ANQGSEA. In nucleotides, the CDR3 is TGCAGCGTCCCCGGGGGGACGAACACCGGGGAGCTGTTTTTT. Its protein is CSVPGGTNTGELFF.

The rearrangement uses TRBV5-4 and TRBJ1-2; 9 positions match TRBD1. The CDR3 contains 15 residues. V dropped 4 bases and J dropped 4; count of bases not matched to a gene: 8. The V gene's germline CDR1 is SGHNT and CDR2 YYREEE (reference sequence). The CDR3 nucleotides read TGTGCCAGCAGCCCCGGGACAGGGTTCACCTATGGCTACACCTTC. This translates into CASSPGTGFTYGYTF. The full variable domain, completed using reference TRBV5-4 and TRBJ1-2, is ETGVTQSPTHLIKTRGQQVTLRCSSQSGHNTVSWYQQALGQGPQFIFQYYREEENGRGNFPPRFSGLQFPNYSSELNVNALELDDSALYLCASSPGTGFTYGYTFGSGTRLTVV.

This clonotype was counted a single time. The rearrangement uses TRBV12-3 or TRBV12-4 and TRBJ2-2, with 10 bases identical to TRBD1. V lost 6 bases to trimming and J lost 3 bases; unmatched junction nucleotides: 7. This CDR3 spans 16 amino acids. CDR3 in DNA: TGTGCCAGCAGCGCTTCGGGACAGGGGTACACCGGGGAGCTGTTTTTT. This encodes CASSASGQGYTGELFF.

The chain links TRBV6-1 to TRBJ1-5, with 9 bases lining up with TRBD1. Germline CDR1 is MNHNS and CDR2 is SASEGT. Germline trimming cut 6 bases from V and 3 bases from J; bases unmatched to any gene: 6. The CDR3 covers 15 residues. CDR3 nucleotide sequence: TGTGCCAGCAGACGAGACAGGGGGTTCAATCAGCCCCAGCATTTT. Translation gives CASRRDRGFNQPQHF.

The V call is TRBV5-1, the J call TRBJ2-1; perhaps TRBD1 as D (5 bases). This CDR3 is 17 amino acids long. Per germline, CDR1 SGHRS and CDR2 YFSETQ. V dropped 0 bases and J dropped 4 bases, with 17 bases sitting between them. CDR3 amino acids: CASSLEPLGRMYNEQFF. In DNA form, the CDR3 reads TGCGCCAGCAGCTTGGAACCTTTGGGGCGAATGTACAATGAGCAGTTCTTC.

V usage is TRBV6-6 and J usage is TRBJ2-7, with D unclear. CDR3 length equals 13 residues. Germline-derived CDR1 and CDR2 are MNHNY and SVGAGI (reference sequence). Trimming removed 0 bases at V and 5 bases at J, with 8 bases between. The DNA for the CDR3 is TGTGCCAGCAGTTACTCAAGTAGCCACGAGCAGTACTTC. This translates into CASSYSSSHEQYF.

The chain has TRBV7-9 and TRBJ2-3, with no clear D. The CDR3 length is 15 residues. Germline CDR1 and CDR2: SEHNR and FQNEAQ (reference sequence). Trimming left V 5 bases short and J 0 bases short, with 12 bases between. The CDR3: CASSLNLDSTDTQYF. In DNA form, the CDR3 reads TGTGCCAGCAGCCTAAACCTGGACAGCACAGATACGCAGTATTTT.

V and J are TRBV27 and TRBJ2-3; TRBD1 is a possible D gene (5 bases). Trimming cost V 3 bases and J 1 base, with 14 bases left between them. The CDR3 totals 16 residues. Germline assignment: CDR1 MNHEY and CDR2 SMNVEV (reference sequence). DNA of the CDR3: TGTGCCAGCAGTTTTCTCCACAGGACCGGCACAGATACGCAGTATTTT. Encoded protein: CASSFLHRTGTDTQYF.

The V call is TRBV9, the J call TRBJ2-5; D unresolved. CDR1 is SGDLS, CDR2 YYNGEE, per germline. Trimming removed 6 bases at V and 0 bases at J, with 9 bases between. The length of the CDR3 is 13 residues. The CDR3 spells CASNARDQETQYF. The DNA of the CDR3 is TGTGCCAGCAACGCTCGGGACCAAGAGACCCAGTACTTC.

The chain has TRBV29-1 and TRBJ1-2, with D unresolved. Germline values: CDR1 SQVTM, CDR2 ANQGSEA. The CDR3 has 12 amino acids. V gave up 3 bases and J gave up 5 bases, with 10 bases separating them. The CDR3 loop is CSVEGRDYGYTF. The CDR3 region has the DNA TGCAGCGTTGAGGGGAGAGATTATGGCTACACCTTC.

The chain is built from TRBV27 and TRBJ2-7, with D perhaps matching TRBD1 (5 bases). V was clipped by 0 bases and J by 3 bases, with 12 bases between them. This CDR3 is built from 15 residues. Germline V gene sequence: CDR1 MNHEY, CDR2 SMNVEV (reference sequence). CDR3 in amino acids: CASSLSFKGDYEQYF. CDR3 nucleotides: TGTGCCAGCAGTTTATCCTTTAAAGGGGACTACGAGCAGTACTTC.

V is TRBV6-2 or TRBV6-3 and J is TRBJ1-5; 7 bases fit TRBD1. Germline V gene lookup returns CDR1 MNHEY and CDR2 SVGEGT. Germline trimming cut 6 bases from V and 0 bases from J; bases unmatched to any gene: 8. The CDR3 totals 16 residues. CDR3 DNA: TGTGCCAGCAGCAGGACAGGAATTTATAGCAATCAGCCCCAGCATTTT. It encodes CASSRTGIYSNQPQHF.

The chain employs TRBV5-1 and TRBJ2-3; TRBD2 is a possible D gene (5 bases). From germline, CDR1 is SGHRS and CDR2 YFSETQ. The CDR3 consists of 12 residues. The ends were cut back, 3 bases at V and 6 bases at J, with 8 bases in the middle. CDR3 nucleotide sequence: TGCGCCAGCAGCTGGACTCCCGATACGCAGTATTTT. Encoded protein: CASSWTPDTQYF.

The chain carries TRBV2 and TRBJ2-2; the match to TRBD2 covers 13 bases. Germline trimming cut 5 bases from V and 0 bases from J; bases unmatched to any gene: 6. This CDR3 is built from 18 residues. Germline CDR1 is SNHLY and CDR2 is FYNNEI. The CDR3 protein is CASSKGLAGESNTGELFF. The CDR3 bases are TGTGCCAGCAGTAAAGGACTAGCGGGGGAGTCGAACACCGGGGAGCTGTTTTTT. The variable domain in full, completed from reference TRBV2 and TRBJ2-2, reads EPEVTQTPSHQVTQMGQEVILRCVPISNHLYFYWYRQILGQKVEFLVSFYNNEISEKSEIFDDQFSVERPDGSNFTLKIRSTKLEDSAMYFCASSKGLAGESNTGELFFGEGSRLTVL.

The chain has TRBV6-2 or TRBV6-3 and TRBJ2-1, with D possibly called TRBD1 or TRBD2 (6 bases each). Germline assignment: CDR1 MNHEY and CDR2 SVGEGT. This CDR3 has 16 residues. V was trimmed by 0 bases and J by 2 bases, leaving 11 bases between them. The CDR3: CASSYSKGGAYNEQFF. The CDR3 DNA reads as TGTGCCAGCAGTTACTCGAAGGGGGGAGCCTACAATGAGCAGTTCTTC.

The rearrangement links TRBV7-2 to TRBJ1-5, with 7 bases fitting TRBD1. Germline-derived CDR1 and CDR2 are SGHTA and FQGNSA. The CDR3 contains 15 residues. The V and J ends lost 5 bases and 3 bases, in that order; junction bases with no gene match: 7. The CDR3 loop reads CASSRPGQYNQPQHF. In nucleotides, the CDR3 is TGTGCCAGCAGCCGTCCGGGACAGTACAATCAGCCCCAGCATTTT.

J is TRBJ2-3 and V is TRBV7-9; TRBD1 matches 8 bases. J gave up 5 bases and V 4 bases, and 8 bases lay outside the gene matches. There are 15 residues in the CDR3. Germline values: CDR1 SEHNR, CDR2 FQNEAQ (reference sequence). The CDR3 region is CASSSSTGDLDTQYF. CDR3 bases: TGTGCCAGCAGCTCATCGACAGGGGACTTAGATACGCAGTATTTT.

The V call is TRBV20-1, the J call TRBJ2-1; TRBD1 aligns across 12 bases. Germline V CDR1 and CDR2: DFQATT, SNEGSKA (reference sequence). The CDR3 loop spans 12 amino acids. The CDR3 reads CKPGQGAGEQFF. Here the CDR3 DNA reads TGCAAGCCGGGACAGGGGGCTGGTGAGCAGTTCTTC.

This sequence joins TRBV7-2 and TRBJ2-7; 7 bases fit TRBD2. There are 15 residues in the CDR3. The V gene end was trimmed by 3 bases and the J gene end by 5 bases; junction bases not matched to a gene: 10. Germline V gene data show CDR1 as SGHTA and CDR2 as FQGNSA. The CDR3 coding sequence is TGTGCCAGCAGCTTCCGGCGGGGGTTTAGGAACGAGCAGTACTTC. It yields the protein CASSFRRGFRNEQYF.

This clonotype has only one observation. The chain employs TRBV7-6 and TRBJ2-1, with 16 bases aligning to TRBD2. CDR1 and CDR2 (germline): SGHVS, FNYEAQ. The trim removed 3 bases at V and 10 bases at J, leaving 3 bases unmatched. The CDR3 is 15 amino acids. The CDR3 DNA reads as TGTGCCAGCAGCTTGGGACTAGCGGGGGGGCGGGAGCAGTTCTTC. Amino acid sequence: CASSLGLAGGREQFF.

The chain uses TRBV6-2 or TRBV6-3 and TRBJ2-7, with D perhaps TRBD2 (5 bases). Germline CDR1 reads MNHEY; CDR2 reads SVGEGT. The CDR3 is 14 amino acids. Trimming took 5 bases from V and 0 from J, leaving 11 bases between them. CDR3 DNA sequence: TGTGCCAGCAGTCGTGACACTAGCTCCTACGAGCAGTACTTC. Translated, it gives CASSRDTSSYEQYF.

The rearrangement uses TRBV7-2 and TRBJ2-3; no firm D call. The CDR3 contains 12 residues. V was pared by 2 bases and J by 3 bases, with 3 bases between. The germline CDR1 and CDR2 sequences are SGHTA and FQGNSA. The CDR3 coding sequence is TGTGCCAGCAGCTTATTAACAGATACGCAGTATTTT. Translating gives CASSLLTDTQYF.

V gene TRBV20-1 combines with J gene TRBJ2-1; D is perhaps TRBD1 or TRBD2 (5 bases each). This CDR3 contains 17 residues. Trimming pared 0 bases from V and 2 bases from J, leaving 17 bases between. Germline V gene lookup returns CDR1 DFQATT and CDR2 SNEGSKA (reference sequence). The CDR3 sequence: CSAREGTGFFTYNEQFF. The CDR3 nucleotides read TGCAGTGCTAGAGAGGGGACGGGCTTTTTTACCTACAATGAGCAGTTCTTC.